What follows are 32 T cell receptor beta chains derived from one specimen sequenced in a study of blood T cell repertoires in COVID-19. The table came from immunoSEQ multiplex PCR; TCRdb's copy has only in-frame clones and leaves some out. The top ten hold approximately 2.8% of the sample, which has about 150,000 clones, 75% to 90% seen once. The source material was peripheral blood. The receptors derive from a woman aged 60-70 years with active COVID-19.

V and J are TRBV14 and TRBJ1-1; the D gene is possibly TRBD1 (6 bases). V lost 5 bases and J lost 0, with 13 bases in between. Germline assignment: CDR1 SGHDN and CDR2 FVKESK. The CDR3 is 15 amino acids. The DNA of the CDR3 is TGTGCCAGCAGCAGACGACAGGTTATGAACACTGAAGCTTTCTTT. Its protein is CASSRRQVMNTEAFF. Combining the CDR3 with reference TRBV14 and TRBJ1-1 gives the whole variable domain EAGVTQFPSHSVIEKGQTVTLRCDPISGHDNLYWYRRVMGKEIKFLLHFVKESKQDESGMPNNRFLAERTGGTYSTLKVQPAELEDSGVYFCASSRRQVMNTEAFFGQGTRLTVV.

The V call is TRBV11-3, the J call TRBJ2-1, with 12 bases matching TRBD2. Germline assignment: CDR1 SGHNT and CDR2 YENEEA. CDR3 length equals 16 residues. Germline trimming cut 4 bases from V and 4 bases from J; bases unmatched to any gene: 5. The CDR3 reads CASSSYLAGGYNEQFF. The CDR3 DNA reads TGTGCCAGCAGCTCCTACCTAGCGGGAGGGTACAATGAGCAGTTCTTC.

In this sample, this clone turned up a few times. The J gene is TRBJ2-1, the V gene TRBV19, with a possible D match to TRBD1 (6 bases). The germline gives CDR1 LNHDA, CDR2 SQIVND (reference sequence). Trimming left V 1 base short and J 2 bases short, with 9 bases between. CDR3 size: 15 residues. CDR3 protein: CASSIVQGPYNEQFF. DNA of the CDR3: TGTGCCAGTAGTATAGTACAGGGACCCTACAATGAGCAGTTCTTC.

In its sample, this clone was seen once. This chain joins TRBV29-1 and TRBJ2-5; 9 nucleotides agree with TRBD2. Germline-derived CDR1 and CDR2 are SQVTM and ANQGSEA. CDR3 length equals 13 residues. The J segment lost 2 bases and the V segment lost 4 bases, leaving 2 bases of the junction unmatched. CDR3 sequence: CSVGLAEQETQYF. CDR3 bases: TGCAGCGTTGGACTAGCGGAGCAAGAGACCCAGTACTTC.

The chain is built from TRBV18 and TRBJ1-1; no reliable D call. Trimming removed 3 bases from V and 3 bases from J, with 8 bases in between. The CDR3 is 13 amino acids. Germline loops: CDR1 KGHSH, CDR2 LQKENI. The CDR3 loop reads CASSPHRDTEAFF. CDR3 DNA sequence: TGTGCCAGCTCACCCCACAGAGACACTGAAGCTTTCTTT. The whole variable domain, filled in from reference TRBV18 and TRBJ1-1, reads NAGVMQNPRHLVRRRGQEARLRCSPMKGHSHVYWYRQLPEEGLKFMVYLQKENIIDESGMPKERFSAEFPKEGPSILRIQQVVRGDSAAYFCASSPHRDTEAFFGQGTRLTVV.

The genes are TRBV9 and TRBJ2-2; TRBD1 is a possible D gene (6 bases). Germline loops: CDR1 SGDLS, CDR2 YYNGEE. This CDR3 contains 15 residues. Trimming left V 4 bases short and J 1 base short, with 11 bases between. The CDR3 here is CASSTRGGNTGELFF. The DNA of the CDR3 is TGTGCCAGCAGCACCCGAGGGGGGAACACCGGGGAGCTGTTTTTT.

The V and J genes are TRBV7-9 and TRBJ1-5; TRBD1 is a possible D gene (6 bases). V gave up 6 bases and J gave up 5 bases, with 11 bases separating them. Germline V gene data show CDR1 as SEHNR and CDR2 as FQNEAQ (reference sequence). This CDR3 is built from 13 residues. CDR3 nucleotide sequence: TGTGCCAGCAGTCAGGGGCTTTATCAGCCCCAGCATTTT. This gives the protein CASSQGLYQPQHF.

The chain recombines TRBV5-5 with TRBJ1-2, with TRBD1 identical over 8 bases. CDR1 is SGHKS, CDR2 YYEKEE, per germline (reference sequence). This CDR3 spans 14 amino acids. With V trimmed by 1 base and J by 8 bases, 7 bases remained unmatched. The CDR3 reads CASSLRTGSSGYTF. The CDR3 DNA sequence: TGTGCCAGCAGCTTGCGGACAGGGTCGAGCGGCTACACCTTC.

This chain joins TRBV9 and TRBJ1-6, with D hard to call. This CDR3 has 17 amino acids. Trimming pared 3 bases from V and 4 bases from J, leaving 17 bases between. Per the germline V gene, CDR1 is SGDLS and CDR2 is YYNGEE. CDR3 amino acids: CASSEAGEEGYNSPLHF. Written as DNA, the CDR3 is TGTGCCAGCAGCGAGGCCGGGGAGGAAGGGTATAATTCACCCCTCCACTTT.

DNA of the CDR3: TGTGCCAGCAGTTTTCGAGGGGGGGCAAGTTCACCCCTCCACTTT. Translation gives CASSFRGGASSPLHF. The chain recombines TRBV27 with TRBJ1-6; perhaps TRBD1 as D (6 bases). The CDR3 sequence is 15 residues long. The germline V and J ends were trimmed by 3 bases and 9 bases, with 15 bases remaining between them. Germline V gene lookup returns CDR1 MNHEY and CDR2 SMNVEV (reference sequence).

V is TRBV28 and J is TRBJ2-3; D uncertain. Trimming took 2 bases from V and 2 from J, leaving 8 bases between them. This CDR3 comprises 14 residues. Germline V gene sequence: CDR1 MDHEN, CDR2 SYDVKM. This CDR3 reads CASSLGQDTDTQYF. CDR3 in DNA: TGTGCCAGCAGTTTAGGGCAGGACACAGATACGCAGTATTTT.

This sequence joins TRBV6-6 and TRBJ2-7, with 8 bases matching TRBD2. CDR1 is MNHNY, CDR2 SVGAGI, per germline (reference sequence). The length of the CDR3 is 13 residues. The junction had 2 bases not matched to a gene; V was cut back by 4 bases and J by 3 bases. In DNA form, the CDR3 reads TGTGCCAGCAGTTTCGGGAGGGGCTACGAGCAGTACTTC. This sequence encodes CASSFGRGYEQYF.

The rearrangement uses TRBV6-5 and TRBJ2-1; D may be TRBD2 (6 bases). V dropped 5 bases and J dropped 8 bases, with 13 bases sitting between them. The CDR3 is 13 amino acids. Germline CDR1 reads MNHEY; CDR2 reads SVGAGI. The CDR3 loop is CASSPDYLDEQFF. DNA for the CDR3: TGTGCCAGCAGTCCGGACTACCTCGATGAGCAGTTCTTC.

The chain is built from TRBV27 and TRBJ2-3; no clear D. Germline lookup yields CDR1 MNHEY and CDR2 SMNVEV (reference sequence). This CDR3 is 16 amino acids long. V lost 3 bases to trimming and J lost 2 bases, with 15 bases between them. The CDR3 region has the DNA TGTGCCAGCAGTTTCGGGTGGATCGAAGCCACAGATACGCAGTATTTT. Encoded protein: CASSFGWIEATDTQYF.

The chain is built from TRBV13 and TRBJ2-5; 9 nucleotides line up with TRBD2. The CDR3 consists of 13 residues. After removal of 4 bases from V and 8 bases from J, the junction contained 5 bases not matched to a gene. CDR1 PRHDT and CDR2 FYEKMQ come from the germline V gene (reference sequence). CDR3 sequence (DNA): TGTGCCAGCAGCTCGACTAGCGGCAGAACCCAGTACTTC. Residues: CASSSTSGRTQYF.

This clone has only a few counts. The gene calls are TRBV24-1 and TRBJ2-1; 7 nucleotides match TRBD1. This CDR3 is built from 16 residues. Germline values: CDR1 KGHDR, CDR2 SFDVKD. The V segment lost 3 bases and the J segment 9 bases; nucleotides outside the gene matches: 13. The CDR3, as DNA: TGTGCCACCAGTGATCTGAACAGGGGCCCGGAGACTGAGCAGTTCTTC. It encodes CATSDLNRGPETEQFF.

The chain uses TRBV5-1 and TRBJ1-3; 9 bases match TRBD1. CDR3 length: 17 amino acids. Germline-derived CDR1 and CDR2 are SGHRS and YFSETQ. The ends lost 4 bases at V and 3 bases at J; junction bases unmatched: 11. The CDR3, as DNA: TGCGCCAGCAGCCCGGGGACAGGGTCGTCGGATGGAAACACCATATATTTT. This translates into CASSPGTGSSDGNTIYF.

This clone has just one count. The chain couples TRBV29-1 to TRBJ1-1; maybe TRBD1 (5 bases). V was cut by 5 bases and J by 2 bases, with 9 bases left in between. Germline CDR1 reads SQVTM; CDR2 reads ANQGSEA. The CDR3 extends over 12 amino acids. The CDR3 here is CSVWGGNTEAFF. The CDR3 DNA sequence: TGCAGCGTTTGGGGCGGCAACACTGAAGCTTTCTTT.

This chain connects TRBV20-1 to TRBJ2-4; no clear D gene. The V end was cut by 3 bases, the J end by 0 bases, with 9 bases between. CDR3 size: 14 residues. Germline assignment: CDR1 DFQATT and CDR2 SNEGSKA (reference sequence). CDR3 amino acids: CSASGAVAKNIQYF. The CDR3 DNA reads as TGCAGTGCTAGTGGAGCCGTAGCCAAAAACATTCAGTACTTC.

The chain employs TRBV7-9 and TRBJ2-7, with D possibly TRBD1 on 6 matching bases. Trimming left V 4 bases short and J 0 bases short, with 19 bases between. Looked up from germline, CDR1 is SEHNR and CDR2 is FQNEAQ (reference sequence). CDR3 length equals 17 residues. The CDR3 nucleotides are TGTGCCAGCAGCTCGACCACTGGGACAAGGGTCTCCTACGAGCAGTACTTC. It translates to CASSSTTGTRVSYEQYF. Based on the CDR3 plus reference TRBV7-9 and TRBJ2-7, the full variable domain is DTGVSQNPRHKITKRGQNVTFRCDPISEHNRLYWYRQTLGQGPEFLTYFQNEAQLEKSRLLSDRFSAERPKGSFSTLEIQRTEQGDSAMYLCASSSTTGTRVSYEQYFGPGTRLTVT.

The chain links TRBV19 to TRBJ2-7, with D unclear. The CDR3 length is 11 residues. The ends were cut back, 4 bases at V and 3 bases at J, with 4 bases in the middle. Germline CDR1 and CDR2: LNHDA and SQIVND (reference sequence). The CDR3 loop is CASSTGYEQYF. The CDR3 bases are TGTGCCAGTAGTACGGGCTACGAGCAGTACTTC.

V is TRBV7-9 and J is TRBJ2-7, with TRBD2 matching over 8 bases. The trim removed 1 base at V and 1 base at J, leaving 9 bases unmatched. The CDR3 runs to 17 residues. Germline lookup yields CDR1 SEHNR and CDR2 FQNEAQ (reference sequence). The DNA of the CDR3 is TGTGCCAGCAGCTTAGTGGCGGGAGGTAGGAGGTCCTACGAGCAGTACTTC. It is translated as CASSLVAGGRRSYEQYF.

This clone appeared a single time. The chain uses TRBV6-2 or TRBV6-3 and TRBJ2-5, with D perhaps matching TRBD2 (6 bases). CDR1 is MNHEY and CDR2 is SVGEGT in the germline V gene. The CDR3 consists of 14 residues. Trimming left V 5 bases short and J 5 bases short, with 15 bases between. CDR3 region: CASSRILAWETQYF. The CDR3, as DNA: TGTGCCAGCAGTCGGATTCTAGCGTGGGAGACCCAGTACTTC.

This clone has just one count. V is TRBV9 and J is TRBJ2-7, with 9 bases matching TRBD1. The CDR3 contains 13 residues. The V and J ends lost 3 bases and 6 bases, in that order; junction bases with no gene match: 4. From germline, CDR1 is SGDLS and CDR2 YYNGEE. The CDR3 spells CASSAGQGSEQYF. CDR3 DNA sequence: TGTGCCAGCAGCGCGGGACAGGGCTCCGAGCAGTACTTC.

The CDR3 nucleotides are TGTGCCGCCTCCGGGACTAGCGGGAGTGGGTTCTTC. It specifies CAASGTSGSGFF. The V and J genes are TRBV28 and TRBJ2-1; TRBD2 agrees at 14 bases. The CDR3 totals 12 residues. With 11 bases clipped from V and 15 bases from J, the junction kept 9 bases outside the gene matches. Germline V gives CDR1 MDHEN, CDR2 SYDVKM.

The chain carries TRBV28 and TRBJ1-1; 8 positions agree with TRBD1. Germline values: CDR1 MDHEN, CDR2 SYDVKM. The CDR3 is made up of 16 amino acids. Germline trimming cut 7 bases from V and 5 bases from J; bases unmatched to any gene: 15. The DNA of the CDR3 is TGTGCCAGCACCCCCGGGACAGGTCTCTCGAGGACTGAAGCTTTCTTT. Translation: CASTPGTGLSRTEAFF.

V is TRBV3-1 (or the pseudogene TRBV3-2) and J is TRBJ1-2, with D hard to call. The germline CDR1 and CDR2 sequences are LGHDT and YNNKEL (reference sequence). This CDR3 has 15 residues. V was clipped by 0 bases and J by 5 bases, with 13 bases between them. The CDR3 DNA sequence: TGTGCCAGCAGCCAAGAGGGGAAGGGCGGGTATGGCTACACCTTC. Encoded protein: CASSQEGKGGYGYTF.

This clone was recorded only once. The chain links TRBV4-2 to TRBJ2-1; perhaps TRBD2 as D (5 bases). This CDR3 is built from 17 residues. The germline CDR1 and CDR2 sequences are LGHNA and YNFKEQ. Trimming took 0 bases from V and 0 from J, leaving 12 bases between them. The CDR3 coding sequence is TGTGCCAGCAGCCAAGATCAGCGGCCCAGCTCCTACAATGAGCAGTTCTTC. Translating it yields CASSQDQRPSSYNEQFF.

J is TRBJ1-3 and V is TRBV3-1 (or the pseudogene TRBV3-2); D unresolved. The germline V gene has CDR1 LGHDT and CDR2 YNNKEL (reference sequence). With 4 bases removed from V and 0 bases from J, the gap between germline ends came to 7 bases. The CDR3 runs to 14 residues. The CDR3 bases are TGTGCCAGCAGCCTGACATACTCTGGAAACACCATATATTTT. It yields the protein CASSLTYSGNTIYF.

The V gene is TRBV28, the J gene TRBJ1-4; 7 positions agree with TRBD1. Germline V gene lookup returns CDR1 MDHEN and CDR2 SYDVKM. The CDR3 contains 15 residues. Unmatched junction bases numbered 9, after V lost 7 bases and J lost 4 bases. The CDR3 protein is CASMPNRGLNEKLFF. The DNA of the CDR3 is TGTGCCAGCATGCCGAACAGGGGCCTTAATGAAAAACTGTTTTTT. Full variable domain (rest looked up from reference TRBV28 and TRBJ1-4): DVKVTQSSRYLVKRTGEKVFLECVQDMDHENMFWYRQDPGLGLRLIYFSYDVKMKEKGDIPEGYSVSREKKERFSLILESASTNQTSMYLCASMPNRGLNEKLFFGSGTQLSVL.

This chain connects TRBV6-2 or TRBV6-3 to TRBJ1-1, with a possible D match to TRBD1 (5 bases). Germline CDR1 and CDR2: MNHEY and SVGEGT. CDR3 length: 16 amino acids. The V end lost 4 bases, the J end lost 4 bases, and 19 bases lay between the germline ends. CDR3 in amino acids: CASSSRGEGAGTEAFF. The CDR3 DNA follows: TGTGCCAGCAGTTCCCGGGGGGAGGGTGCGGGCACTGAAGCTTTCTTT.

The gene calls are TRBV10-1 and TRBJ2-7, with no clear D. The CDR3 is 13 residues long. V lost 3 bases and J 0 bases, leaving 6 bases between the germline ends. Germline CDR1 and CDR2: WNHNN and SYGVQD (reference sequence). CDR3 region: CASSDPSSYEQYF. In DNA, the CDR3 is TGCGCCAGCAGTGATCCTAGCTCCTACGAGCAGTACTTC.